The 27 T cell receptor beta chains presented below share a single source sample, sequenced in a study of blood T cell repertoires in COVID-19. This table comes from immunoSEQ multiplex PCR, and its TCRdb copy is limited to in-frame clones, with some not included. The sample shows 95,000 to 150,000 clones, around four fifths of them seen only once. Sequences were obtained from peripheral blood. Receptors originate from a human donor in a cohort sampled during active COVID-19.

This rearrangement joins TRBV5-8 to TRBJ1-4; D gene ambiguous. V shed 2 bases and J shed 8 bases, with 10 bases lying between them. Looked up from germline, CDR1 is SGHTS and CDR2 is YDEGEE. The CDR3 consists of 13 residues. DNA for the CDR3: TGTGCCAGCAGCTTACACGAACGAGAAAAACTGTTTTTT. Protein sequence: CASSLHEREKLFF.

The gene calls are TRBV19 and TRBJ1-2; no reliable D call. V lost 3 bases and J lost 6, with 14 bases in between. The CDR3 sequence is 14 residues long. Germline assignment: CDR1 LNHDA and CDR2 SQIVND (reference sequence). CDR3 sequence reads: CASSMVKGGDGYTF. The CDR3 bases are TGTGCCAGTAGTATGGTAAAGGGAGGAGATGGCTACACCTTC.

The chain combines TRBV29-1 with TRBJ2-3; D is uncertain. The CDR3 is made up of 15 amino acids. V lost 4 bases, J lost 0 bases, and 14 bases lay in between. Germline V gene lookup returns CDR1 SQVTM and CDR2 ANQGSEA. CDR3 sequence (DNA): TGCAGCGTTGTTCCCTTCACATCTAGCACAGATACGCAGTATTTT. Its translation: CSVVPFTSSTDTQYF.

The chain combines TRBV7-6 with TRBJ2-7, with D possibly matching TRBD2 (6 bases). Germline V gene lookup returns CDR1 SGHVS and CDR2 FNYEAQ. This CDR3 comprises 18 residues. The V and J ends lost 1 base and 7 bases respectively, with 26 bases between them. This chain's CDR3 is CASSLVAVGDRGFWEQYF. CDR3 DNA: TGTGCCAGCAGCTTAGTGGCGGTAGGGGATCGGGGGTTCTGGGAGCAGTACTTC.

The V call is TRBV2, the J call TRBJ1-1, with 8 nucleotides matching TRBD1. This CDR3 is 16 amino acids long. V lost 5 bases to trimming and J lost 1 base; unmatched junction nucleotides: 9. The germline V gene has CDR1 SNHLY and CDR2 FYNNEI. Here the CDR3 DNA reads TGTGCCAGCAGTCGACCTGGACAGGGAGAGAACACTGAAGCTTTCTTT. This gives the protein CASSRPGQGENTEAFF.

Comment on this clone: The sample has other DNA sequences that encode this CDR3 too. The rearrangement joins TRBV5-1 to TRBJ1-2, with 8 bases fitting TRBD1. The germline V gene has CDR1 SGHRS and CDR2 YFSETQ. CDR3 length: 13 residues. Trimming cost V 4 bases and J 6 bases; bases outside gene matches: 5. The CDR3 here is CASSPDRVDGYTF. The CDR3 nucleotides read TGCGCCAGCAGCCCGGACAGGGTAGATGGCTACACCTTC. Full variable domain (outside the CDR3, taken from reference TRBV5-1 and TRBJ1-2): KAGVTQTPRYLIKTRGQQVTLSCSPISGHRSVSWYQQTPGQGLQFLFEYFSETQRNKGNFPGRFSGRQFSNSRSEMNVSTLELGDSALYLCASSPDRVDGYTFGSGTRLTVV.

The CDR3 sequence: CASSLERTGGPSPYEQYF. Here the CDR3 DNA reads TGTGCCAGCAGCTTAGAGAGGACAGGGGGTCCGAGTCCCTACGAGCAGTACTTC. The chain carries TRBV11-2 and TRBJ2-7; the match to TRBD1 covers 10 bases. The CDR3 totals 18 residues. Germline lookup yields CDR1 SGHAT and CDR2 FQNNGV. V shed 0 bases and J 2 bases; nucleotides not matched to a gene: 10.

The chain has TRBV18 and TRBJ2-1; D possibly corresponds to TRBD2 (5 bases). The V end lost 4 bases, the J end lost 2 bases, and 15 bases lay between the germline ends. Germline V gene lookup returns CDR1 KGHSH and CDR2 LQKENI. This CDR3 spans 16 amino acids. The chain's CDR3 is CASSQVEEKAYNEQFF. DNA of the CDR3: TGTGCCAGCTCACAGGTGGAGGAGAAAGCCTACAATGAGCAGTTCTTC.

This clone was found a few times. The CDR3 DNA sequence: TGTGCCAGCAGTGACGACAGGTTTGAGCCCCAGCATTTT. As protein: CASSDDRFEPQHF. V is TRBV2 and J is TRBJ1-5; D might be TRBD1 (6 bases). V was cut by 3 bases and J by 8 bases, with 11 bases left in between. Germline V gene sequence: CDR1 SNHLY, CDR2 FYNNEI. CDR3 length: 13 residues.

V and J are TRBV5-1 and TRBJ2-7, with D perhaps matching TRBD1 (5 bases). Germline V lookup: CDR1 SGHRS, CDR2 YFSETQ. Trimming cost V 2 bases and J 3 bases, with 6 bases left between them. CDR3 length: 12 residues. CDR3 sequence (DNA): TGCGCCAGCAGCTTTGACAGCTACGAGCAGTACTTC. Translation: CASSFDSYEQYF.

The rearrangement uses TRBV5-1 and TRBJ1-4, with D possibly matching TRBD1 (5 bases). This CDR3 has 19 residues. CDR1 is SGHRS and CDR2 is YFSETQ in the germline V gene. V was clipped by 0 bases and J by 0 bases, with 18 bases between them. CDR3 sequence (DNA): TGCGCCAGCAGCTTGGCTCCCACGGGTACGGGGGCAACTAATGAAAAACTGTTTTTT. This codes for CASSLAPTGTGATNEKLFF.

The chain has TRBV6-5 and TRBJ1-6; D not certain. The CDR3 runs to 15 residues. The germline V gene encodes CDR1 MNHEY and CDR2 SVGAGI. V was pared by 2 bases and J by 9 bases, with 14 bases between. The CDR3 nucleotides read TGTGCCAGCAGTTACCTCGAGGGAAGTTTTTCACCCCTCCACTTT. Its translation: CASSYLEGSFSPLHF.

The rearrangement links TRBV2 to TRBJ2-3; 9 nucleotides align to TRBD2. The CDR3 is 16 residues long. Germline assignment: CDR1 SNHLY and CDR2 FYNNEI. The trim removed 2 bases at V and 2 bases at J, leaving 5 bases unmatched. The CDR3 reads CASSERERGVTDTQYF. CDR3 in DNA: TGTGCCAGCAGTGAACGGGAGCGGGGGGTCACAGATACGCAGTATTTT.

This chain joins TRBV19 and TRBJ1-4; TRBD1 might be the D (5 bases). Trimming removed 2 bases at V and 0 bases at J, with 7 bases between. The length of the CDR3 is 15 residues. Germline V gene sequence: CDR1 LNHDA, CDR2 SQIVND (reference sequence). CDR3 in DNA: TGTGCCAGTAGTATACAGGGATCAACTAATGAAAAACTGTTTTTT. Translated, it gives CASSIQGSTNEKLFF.

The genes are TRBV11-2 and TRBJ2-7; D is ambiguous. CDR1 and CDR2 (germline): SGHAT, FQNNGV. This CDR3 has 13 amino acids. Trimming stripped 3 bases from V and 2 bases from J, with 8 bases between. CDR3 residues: CASSFSGTYEQYF. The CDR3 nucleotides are TGTGCCAGCAGCTTCTCAGGAACCTACGAGCAGTACTTC.

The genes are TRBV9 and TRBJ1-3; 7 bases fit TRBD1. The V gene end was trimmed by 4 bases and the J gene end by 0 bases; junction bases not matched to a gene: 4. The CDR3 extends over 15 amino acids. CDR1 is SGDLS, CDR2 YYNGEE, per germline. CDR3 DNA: TGTGCCAGCAGCCCCGGGACAGTCTCTGGAAACACCATATATTTT. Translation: CASSPGTVSGNTIYF.

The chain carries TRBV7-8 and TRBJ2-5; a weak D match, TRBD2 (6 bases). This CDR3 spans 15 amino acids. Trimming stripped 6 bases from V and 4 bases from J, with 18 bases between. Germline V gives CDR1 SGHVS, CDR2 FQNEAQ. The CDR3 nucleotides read TGTGCCAGCAGTCCAGATGGGGGGTCTGGAGAGACCCAGTACTTC. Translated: CASSPDGGSGETQYF.

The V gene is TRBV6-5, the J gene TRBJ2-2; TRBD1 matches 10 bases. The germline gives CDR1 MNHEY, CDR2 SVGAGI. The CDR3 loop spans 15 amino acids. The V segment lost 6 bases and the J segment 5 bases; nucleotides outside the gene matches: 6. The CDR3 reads CASRAGQGETGELFF. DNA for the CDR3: TGTGCCAGCAGAGCCGGACAGGGGGAAACCGGGGAGCTGTTTTTT.

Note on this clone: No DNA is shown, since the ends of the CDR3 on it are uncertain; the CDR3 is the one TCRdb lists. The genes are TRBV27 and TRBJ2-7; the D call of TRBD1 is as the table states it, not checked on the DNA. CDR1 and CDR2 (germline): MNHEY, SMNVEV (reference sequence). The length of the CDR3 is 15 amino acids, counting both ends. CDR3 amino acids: CASSSSGTGGYEQYF.

CDR3 loop: CASRKPGLADVNEQFF. DNA for the CDR3: TGTGCCAGTAGGAAACCGGGACTAGCGGACGTCAATGAGCAGTTCTTC. The chain combines TRBV19 with TRBJ2-1; 11 nucleotides agree with TRBD2. This CDR3 has 16 residues. Per the germline V gene, CDR1 is LNHDA and CDR2 is SQIVND (reference sequence). With 6 bases clipped from V and 6 bases from J, the junction kept 10 bases outside the gene matches.

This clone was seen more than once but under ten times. CDR3 residues: CASSDRDTDSYEQYF. The CDR3 DNA reads as TGTGCCAGCAGTGACCGGGACACTGACTCCTACGAGCAGTACTTC. V and J are TRBV6-1 and TRBJ2-7; tentatively, D is TRBD1 (6 bases). The CDR3 spans 15 residues. Germline V gene lookup returns CDR1 MNHNS and CDR2 SASEGT. Trimming left V 3 bases short and J 0 bases short, with 12 bases between.

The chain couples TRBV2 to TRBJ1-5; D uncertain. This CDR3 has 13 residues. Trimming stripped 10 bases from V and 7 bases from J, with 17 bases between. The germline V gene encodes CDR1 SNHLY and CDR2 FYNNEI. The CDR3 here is CATTRDAGQPQHF. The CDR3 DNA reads TGTGCCACTACCCGTGATGCGGGGCAGCCCCAGCATTTT.

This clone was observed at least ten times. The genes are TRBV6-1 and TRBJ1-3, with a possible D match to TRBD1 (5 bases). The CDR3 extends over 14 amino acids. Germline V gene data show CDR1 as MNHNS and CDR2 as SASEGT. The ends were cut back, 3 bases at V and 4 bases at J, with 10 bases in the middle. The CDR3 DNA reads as TGTGCCAGCAGTGAGTCAGGGCGAGGAAACACCATATATTTT. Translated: CASSESGRGNTIYF.

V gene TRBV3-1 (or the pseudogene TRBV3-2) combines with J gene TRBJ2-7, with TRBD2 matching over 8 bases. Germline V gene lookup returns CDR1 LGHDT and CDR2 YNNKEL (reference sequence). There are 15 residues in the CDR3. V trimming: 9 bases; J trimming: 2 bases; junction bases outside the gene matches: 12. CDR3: CASGRGGSIAYEQYF. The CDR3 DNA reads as TGTGCCAGTGGCCGGGGGGGTTCTATCGCCTACGAGCAGTACTTC.

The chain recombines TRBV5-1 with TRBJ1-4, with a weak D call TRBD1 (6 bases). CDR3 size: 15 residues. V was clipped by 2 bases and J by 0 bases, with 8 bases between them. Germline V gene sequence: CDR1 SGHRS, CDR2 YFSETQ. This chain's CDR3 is CASSFRQATNEKLFF. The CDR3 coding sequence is TGCGCCAGCAGCTTCCGACAGGCAACTAATGAAAAACTGTTTTTT.

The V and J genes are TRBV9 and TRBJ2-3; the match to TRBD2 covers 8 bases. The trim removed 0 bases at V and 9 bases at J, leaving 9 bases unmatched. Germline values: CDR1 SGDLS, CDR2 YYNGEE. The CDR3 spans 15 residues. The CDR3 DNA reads TGTGCCAGCAGCGTAGCTTGGCGGGGGGCGGGGACGCAGTATTTT. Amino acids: CASSVAWRGAGTQYF. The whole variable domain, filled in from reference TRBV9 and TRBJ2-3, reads DSGVTQTPKHLITATGQRVTLRCSPRSGDLSVYWYQQSLDQGLQFLIQYYNGEERAKGNILERFSAQQFPDLHSELNLSSLELGDSALYFCASSVAWRGAGTQYFGPGTRLTVL.

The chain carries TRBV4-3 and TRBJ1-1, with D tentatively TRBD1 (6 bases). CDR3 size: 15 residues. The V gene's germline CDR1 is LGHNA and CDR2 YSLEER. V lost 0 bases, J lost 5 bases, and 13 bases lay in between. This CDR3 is CASSQDKAGDTEAFF. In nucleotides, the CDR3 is TGCGCCAGCAGCCAAGATAAGGCAGGGGATACTGAAGCTTTCTTT.